This T cell receptor (beta chain) was obtained from a study of CD8+ T cells in alopecia areata. Study details: Grafting placed skin from approximately 6-12-month-old C3H/HeJ donors with spontaneous alopecia onto roughly 6-11-week-old female C3H/HeJ mice.

Germline V gene data show CDR1 as NSQYPW and CDR2 as LRSPGD (reference sequence). The CDR3 covers 14 residues. Trimming cost V 3 bases and J 0 bases, with 8 bases left between them. In its sample, this clone ranks as medium-sized. The target antigen is unknown. Genes and germline come from the mouse. The read terminates 4 residues before the CDR3 end, so the remaining end is supplied by the germline J gene. The authors extracted RNA and reverse transcribed it into cDNA as the sequencing template. The assay was immunoSEQ multiplex PCR, and TCRdb's table has in-frame clones only and misses some. The sample includes around 1,700 clones, none of them occurring once. Using CD4, CD8alpha, NKG2D, NKG2ACE and other markers, pooled cutaneous lymph node cells were sorted. Study outcomes and limitations: Lesional scalp, especially alopecia totalis/universalis, showed higher clonality than normal scalp. Patients shared TCRs less clearly than mice did, possibly for HLA-related reasons.

The TCR comes from a C3H/HeJ mouse with alopecia areata. Strain haplotype (MHC): H2-k. V usage is TRBV1 and J usage is TRBJ1-2; D possibly corresponds to TRBD1 (5 bases). Sample: CD8+ T cells sorted from a lymph node. This CDR3 reads CTCSARTTNSDYTF. The CDR3 bases that were read are TGCACCTGCAGTGCGCGGACAACAAACTCC.